The following is a TCR beta chain sequence with its context. The antigen remains unidentified. This entry is derived from a study of siplizumab effects on memory and regulatory T cells. General study results and limits: Proliferating siplizumab-culture Treg suppressive function went unconfirmed.

Repertoires were generated with immunoSEQ multiplex PCR, while TCRdb's copy carries only in-frame clones and drops some. The profile shows around 100,000 clones, less than 95% of them singletons. Trimming shortened V by 1 base and J by 5 bases, and 17 bases separated the two germline ends. Germline V gene lookup returns CDR1 SGHDN and CDR2 FVKESK. This CDR3 region has 17 residues. The source is a human donor in good health. The specimen was Tregs sorted from blood. The J gene is TRBJ2-2, the V gene TRBV14; D assignment may be TRBD1 or TRBD2 (5 bases each). The CDR3 sequence is CASSQGMGPLGTGELFF. The CDR3 DNA follows: TGTGCCAGCAGCCAAGGAATGGGACCCCTAGGAACCGGGGAGCTGTTTTTT.